This T cell receptor beta chain was retrieved from a study of shared clonotypes between healthy human individuals. The wider study: The donor pool was made up of a couple of women and three men aged 18 to 49. Each donor's CD4 naive and CD4 memory cells filled three plates apiece, CD8 naive two, and CD8 memory one.

This clone was detected only once. Its antigen is undetermined. Data came from immunoSEQ multiplex PCR; TCRdb stores just in-frame clones and leaves some out. The sample lists fewer than 850,000 clones; just over 95% were seen once. Naivety among CD8 cells was defined by CD45RO negativity and positive CCR7 selection, thereby excluding terminally differentiated effector memory CD45RA+ cells. Germline V gives CDR1 LNHDA, CDR2 SQIVND (reference sequence). V lost 1 base, J lost 7 bases, and 20 bases lay in between. CDR3 length equals 17 residues. Findings and limits, study-wide: Rarefaction curves obtained for sorted subsets showed sequencing incomplete despite large depth. A handful of donors showed sharing of approximately 5% of naive CD4 clonotypes.

The rearrangement uses TRBV19 and TRBJ2-1; D gene ambiguous. The sequence was collected from a man younger than 45 in good health. Sequenced: naive CD8+ T cells sorted from blood. The CDR3, as DNA: TGTGCCAGTAGTATAGCCCCCACAGTTCGTTCAACGAATGAGCAGTTCTTC. Translation gives CASSIAPTVRSTNEQFF.